This entry describes one T cell receptor (beta chain). The antigen remains unidentified. The sample belongs to a study of T cell repertoires in cytomegalovirus infection. As for the study in general: Indicated by public TCR beta signatures were CMV infection and matching HLA type.

V was trimmed by 5 bases and J by 0 bases, leaving 14 bases between them. The CDR3 has 17 residues. Germline V lookup: CDR1 LNHNV, CDR2 YYDKDF (reference sequence). TCRdb passed the reads through MiXCR, listing each CDR3 protein once. This sample yields fewer than 300,000 distinct CDR3 sequences, of which under 30% are seen a single time; approximately 15% belongs to the top ten. Study-level results: Public TCR beta family frequency separated CMV-and-HLA carriers, including in an independent cohort. What dominated the ex vivo response were HLA-C-restricted CMV-specific TCR beta clonotypes.

V usage is TRBV15 and J usage is TRBJ1-6; D unclear. The sample was PBMCs. This clonotype originated in a human donor in good health (CMV status not recorded). Some clones in this sample may be carry-over from other donors' samples. The CDR3 bases are TGTGCCACCAGCCCGGGATCTCCAAGCTCCTATAATTCACCCCTCCACTTT. It is translated as CATSPGSPSSYNSPLHF.